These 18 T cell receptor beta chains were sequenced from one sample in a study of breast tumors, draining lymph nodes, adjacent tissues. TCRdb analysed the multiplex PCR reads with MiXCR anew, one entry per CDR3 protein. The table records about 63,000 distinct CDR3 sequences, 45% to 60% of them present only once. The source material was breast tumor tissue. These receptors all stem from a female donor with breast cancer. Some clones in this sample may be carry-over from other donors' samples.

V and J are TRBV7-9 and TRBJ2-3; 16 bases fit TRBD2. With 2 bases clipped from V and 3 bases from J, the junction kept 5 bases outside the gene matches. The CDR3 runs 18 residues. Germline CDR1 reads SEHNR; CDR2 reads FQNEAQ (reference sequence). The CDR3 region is CASSLKGLAGGRTDTQYF. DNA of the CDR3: TGTGCCAGCAGCTTAAAGGGACTAGCGGGAGGGCGGACAGATACGCAGTATTTT. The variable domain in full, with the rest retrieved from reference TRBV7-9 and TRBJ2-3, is DTGVSQNPRHKITKRGQNVTFRCDPISEHNRLYWYRQTLGQGPEFLTYFQNEAQLEKSRLLSDRFSAERPKGSFSTLEIQRTEQGDSAMYLCASSLKGLAGGRTDTQYFGPGTRLTVL.

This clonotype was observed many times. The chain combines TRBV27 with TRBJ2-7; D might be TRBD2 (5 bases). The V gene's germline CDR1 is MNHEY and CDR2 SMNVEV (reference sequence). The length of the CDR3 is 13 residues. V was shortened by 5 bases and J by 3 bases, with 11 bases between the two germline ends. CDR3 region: CASSPAEGYEQYF. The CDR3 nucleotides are TGTGCCAGCAGTCCCGCCGAGGGCTACGAGCAGTACTTC.

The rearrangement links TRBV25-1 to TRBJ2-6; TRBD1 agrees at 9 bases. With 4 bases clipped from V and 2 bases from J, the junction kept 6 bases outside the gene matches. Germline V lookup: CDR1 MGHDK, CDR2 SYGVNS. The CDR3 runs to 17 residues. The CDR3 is CASSVDRGGPGANVLTF. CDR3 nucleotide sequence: TGTGCCAGCAGTGTCGACAGGGGGGGGCCTGGGGCCAACGTCCTGACTTTC.

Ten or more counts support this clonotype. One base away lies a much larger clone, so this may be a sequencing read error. In nucleotides, the CDR3 is TGCAGTGCTAGGAAGGGACTAGCGGCATCCGAGCAGTACTTC. Its protein product is CSARKGLAASEQYF. The rearrangement joins TRBV20-1 to TRBJ2-7, with TRBD2 identical over 11 bases. The CDR3 is 14 residues long. V gave up 3 bases and J gave up 6 bases; unmatched junction bases: 7. The germline V gene has CDR1 DFQATT and CDR2 SNEGSKA (reference sequence).

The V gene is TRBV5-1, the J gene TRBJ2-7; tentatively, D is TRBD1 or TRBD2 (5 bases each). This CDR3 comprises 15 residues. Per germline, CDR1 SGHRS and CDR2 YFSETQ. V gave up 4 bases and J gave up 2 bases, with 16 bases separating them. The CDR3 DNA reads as TGCGCCAGCAGCCCCGGGACGGGGCCTACCTACGAGCAGTACTTC. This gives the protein CASSPGTGPTYEQYF.

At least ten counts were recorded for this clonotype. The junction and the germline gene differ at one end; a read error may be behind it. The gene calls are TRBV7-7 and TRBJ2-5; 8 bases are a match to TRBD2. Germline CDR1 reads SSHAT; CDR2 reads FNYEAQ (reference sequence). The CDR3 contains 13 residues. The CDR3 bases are TGTGCTAGCAGCCAAGCGGGGGAAGAGACCCAGTACTTC. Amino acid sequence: CASSQAGEETQYF.

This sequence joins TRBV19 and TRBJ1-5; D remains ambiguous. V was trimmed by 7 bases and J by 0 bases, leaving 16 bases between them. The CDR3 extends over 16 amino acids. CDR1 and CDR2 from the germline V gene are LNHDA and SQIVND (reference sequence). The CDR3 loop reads CASTSSVRYSNQPQHF. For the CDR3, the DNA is TGTGCCAGTACCTCATCCGTCCGGTATAGCAATCAGCCCCAGCATTTT.

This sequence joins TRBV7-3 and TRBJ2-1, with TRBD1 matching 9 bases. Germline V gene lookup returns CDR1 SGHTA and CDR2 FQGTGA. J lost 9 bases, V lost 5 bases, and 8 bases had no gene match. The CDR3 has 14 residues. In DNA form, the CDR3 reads TGTGCCAGCAGCCCTCATGCACAGGGGGCTGAGCAGTTCTTC. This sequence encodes CASSPHAQGAEQFF.

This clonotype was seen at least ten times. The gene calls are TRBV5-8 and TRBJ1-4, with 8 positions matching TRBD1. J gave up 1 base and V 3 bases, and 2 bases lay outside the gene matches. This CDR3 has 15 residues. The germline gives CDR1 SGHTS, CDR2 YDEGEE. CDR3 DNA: TGTGCCAGCAGCTCCGGACAGGGAACTAATGAAAAACTGTTTTTT. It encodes CASSSGQGTNEKLFF.

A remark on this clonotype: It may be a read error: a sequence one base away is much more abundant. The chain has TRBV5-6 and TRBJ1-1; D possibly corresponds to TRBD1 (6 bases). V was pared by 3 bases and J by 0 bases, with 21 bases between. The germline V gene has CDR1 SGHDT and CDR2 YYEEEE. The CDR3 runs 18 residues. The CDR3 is CASSSGRGSALMNTEAFF. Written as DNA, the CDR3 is TGTGCCAGCAGCTCAGGCAGGGGATCGGCCCTAATGAACACTGAAGCTTTCTTT.

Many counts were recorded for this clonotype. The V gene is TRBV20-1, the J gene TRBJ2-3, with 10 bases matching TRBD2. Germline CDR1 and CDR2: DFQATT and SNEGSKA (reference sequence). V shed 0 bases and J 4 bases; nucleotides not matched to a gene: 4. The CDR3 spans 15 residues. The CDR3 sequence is CSARDRSGGADTQYF. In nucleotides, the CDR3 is TGCAGTGCTAGAGATCGGAGCGGGGGGGCAGATACGCAGTATTTT.

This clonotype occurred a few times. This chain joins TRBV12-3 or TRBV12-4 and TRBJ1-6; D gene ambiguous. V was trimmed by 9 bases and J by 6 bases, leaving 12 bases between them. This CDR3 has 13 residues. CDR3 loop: CASGRHLNSPLHF. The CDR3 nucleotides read TGTGCCAGTGGTAGGCACCTTAATTCACCCCTCCACTTT.

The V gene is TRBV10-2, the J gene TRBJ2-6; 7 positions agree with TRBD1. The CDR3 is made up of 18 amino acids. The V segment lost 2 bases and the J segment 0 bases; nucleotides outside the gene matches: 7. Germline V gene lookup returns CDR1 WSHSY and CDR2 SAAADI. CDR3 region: CASSETGQPLSGANVLTF. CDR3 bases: TGCGCCAGCAGTGAGACGGGACAGCCACTCTCTGGGGCCAACGTCCTGACTTTC.

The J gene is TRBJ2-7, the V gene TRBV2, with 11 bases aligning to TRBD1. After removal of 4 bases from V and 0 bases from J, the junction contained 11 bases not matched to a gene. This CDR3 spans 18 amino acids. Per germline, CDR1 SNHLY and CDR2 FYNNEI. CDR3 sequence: CASSGGQPGQGVSYEQYF. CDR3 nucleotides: TGTGCCAGCAGTGGTGGACAGCCGGGACAGGGGGTCTCCTACGAGCAGTACTTC.

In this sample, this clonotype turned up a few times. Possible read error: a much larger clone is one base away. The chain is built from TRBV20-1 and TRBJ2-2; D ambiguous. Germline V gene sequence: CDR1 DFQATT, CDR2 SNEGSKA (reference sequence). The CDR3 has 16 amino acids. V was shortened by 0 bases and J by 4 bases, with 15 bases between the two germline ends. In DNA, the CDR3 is TGCAGTGCTAGAGATATGCAGGCGGATACCACCGGGGAGCTGTTTTTT. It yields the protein CSARDMQADTTGELFF.

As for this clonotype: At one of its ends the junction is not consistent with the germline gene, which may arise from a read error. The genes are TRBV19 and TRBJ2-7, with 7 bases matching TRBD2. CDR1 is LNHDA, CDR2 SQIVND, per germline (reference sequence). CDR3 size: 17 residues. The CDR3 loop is CASSMALSRTRNYEQCF. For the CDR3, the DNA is TGTGCCAGTAGTATGGCTTTGTCACGGACTAGAAACTACGAGCAGTGCTTC.

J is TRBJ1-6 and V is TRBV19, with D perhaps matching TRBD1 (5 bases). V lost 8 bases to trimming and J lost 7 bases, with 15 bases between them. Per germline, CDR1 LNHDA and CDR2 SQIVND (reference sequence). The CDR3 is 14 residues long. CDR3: CASSTGTLNSPLHF. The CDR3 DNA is TGTGCCAGTTCAACCGGGACCCTAAATTCACCCCTCCACTTT.

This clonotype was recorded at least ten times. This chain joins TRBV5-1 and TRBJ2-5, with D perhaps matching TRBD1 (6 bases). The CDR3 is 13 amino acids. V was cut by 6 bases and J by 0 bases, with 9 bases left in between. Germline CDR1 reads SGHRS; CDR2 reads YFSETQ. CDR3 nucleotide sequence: TGCGCCAGCACCGGGGACAACCAAGAGACCCAGTACTTC. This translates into CASTGDNQETQYF.